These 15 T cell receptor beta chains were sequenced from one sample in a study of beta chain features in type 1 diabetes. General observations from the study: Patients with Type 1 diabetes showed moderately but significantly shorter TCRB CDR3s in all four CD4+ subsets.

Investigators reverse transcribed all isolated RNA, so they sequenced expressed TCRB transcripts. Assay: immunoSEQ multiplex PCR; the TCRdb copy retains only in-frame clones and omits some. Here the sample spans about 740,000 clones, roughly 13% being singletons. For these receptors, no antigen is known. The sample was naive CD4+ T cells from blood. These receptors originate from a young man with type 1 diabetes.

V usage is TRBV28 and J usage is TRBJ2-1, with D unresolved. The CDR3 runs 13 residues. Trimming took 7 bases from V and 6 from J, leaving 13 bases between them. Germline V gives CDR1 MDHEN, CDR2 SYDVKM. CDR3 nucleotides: TGTGCCAGCACCCGGGCGTGGGGCAATGAGCAGTTCTTC. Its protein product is CASTRAWGNEQFF.

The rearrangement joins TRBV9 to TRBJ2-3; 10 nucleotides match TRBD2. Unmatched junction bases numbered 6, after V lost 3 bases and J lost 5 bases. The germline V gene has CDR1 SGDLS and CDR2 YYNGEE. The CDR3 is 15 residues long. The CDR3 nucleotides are TGTGCCAGCAGCGATAGCGGGGGGTTTATAGATACGCAGTATTTT. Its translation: CASSDSGGFIDTQYF.

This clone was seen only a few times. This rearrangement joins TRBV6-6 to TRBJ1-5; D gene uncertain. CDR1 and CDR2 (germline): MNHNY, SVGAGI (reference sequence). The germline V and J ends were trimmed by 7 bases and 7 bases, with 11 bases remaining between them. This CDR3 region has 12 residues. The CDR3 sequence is CASTPLGQPQHF. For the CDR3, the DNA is TGTGCCAGCACCCCACTCGGCCAGCCCCAGCATTTT.

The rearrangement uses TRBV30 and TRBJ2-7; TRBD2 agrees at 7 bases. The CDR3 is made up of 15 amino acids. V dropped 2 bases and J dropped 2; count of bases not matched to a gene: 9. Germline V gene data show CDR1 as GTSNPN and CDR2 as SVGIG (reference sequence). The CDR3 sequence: CAWSPGGTTAYEQYF. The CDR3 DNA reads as TGTGCCTGGAGTCCCGGGGGGACCACCGCCTACGAGCAGTACTTC. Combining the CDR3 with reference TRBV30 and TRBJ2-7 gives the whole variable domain SQTIHQWPATLVQPVGSPLSLECTVEGTSNPNLYWYRQAAGRGLQLLFYSVGIGQISSEVPQNLSASRPQDRQFILSSKKLLLSDSGFYLCAWSPGGTTAYEQYFGPGTRLTVT.

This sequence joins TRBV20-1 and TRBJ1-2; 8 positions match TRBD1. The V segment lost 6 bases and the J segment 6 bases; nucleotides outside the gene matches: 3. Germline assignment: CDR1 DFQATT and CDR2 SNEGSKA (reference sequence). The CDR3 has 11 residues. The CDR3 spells CSATGGHGYTF. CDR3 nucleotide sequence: TGCAGTGCAACAGGGGGGCATGGCTACACCTTC.

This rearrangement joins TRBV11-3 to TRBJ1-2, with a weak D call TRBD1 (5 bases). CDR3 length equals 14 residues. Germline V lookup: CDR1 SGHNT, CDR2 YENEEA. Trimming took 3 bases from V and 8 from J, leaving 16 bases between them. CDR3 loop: CASSLTTGAGGYTF. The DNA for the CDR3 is TGTGCCAGCAGCTTGACCACAGGTGCTGGCGGCTACACCTTC. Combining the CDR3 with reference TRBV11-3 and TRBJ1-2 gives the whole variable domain EAGVVQSPRYKIIEKKQPVAFWCNPISGHNTLYWYLQNLGQGPELLIRYENEEAVDDSQLPKDRFSAERLKGVDSTLKIQPAELGDSAVYLCASSLTTGAGGYTFGSGTRLTVV.

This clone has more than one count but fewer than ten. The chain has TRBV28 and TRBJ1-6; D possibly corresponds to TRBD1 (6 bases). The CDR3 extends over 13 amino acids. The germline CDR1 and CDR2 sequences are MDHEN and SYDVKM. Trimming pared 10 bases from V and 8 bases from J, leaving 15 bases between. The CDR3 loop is CATQWGGDSPLHF. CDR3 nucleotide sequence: TGTGCCACCCAGTGGGGGGGCGATTCACCCCTCCACTTT.

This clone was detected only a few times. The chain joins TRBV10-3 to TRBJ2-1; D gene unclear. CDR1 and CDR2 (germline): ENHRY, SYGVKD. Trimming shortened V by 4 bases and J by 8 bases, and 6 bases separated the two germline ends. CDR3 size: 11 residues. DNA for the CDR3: TGTGCCATCAGTGTTGGCGATGAGCAGTTCTTC. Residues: CAISVGDEQFF.

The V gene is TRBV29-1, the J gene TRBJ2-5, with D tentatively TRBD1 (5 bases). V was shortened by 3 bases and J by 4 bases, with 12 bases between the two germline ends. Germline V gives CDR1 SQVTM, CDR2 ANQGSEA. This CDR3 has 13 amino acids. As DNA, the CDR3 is TGCAGCGTTGAGGAGTTGGGGCGAGAGACCCAGTACTTC. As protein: CSVEELGRETQYF.

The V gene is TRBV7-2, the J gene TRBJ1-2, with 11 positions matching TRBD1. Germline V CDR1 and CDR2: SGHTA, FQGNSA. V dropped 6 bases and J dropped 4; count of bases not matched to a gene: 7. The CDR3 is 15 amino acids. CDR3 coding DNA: TGTGCCAGCAGGCCTAGGACAGGGGGCATCTATGGCTACACCTTC. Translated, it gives CASRPRTGGIYGYTF.

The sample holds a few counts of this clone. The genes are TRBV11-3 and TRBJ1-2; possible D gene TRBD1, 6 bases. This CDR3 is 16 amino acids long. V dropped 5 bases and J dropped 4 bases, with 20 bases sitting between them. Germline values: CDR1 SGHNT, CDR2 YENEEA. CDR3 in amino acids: CASSLATTGVIYGYTF. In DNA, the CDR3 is TGTGCCAGCAGCCTGGCTACGACAGGAGTAATCTATGGCTACACCTTC.

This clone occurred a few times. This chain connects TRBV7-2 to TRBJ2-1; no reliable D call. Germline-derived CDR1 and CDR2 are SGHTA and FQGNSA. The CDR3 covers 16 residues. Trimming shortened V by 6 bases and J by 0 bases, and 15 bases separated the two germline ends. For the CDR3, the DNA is TGTGCCAGCAGTCCTCTAGTCCAAAGCTCCTACAATGAGCAGTTCTTC. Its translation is CASSPLVQSSYNEQFF.

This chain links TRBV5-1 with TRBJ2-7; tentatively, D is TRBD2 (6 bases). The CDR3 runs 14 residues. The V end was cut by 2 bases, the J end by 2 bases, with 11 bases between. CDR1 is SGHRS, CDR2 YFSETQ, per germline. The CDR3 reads CASSLTGTPYEQYF. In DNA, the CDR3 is TGCGCCAGCAGCTTAACCGGGACTCCCTACGAGCAGTACTTC.

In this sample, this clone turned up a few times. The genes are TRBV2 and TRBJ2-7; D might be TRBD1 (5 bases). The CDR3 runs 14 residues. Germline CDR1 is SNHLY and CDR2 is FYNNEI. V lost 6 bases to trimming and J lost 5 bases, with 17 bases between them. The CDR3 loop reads CASSPGQGIHEQYF. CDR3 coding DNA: TGTGCCAGCAGCCCCGGGCAGGGTATTCACGAGCAGTACTTC. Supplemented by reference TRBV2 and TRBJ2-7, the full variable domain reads EPEVTQTPSHQVTQMGQEVILRCVPISNHLYFYWYRQILGQKVEFLVSFYNNEISEKSEIFDDQFSVERPDGSNFTLKIRSTKLEDSAMYFCASSPGQGIHEQYFGPGTRLTVT.

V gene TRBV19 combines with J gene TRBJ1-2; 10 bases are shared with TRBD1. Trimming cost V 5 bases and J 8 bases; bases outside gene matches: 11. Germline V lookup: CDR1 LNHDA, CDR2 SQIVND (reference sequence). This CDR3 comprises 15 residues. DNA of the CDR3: TGTGCCAGTAGTCTCCCCGGGACAGGGGTCGGGGGCTACACCTTC. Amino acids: CASSLPGTGVGGYTF.